The source of this T cell receptor beta chain is a study of identical twins. Overall study findings and caveats: Out-of-frame TCR alpha sharing observed in monozygotic twins exceeded model estimates. Abundant beta clonotypes from cord blood bore fewer insertions; memory repertoires lacked this pattern. The presence of invariant MAIT and iNKT cells could partly confound analyses of zero-insertion sequences.

TCRdb re-called the 5' RACE reads with MiXCR, one entry per CDR3 protein. The sample has under 1 million distinct CDR3 sequences, over 9% seen once. With 6 bases removed from V and 3 bases from J, the gap between germline ends came to 18 bases. Looked up from germline, CDR1 is DFQATT and CDR2 is SNEGSKA (reference sequence). This CDR3 region has 14 residues. Note on this clonotype: Antigen specificity is unknown.

The data were also submitted as part of a second study, on yellow fever vaccine responses in identical twins.

Sequencing was performed on PBMCs. The genes are TRBV20-1 and TRBJ2-7; D is uncertain. This TCR derives from a woman in her late teens or twenties in good health. The CDR3 loop is CSATDVGHGYEQYV. CDR3 DNA: TGCAGTGCCACTGACGTAGGGCACGGCTACGAGCAGTACGTC.